The 23 T cell receptor beta chains reported below all come from one sample, sequenced in a study of T cells after yellow fever vaccination. TCRdb reprocessed the 5' RACE reads with MiXCR, giving one entry per CDR3 protein. Here the sample spans 450,000 to 600,000 distinct CDR3 sequences, roughly 14% being singletons. The sample in question was PBMCs, obtained on the day of the yellow fever booster vaccination. The receptor source for this set is a man younger than 45 who received the YFV17D yellow fever vaccine.

This clonotype came up once. The chain couples TRBV4-3 to TRBJ2-1; tentatively, D is TRBD2 (6 bases). The V gene's germline CDR1 is LGHNA and CDR2 YSLEER. This CDR3 is 17 amino acids long. V was shortened by 1 base and J by 3 bases, with 16 bases between the two germline ends. The CDR3 DNA follows: TGCGCCAGCAGCCAAGCCGCGGTCGGGGGTGGCTACAATGAGCAGTTCTTC. Residues: CASSQAAVGGGYNEQFF.

This clonotype was picked up many times. The chain joins TRBV12-3 or TRBV12-4 to TRBJ2-1; D call uncertain. This CDR3 is built from 11 residues. With 6 bases removed from V and 6 bases from J, the gap between germline ends came to 6 bases. The CDR3 spells CASSRINEQFF. In DNA, the CDR3 is TGTGCCAGCAGCCGAATCAATGAGCAGTTCTTC.

This clonotype was recorded a few times. The rearrangement uses TRBV5-6 and TRBJ1-5, with a possible D match to TRBD1 (5 bases). The CDR3 consists of 15 residues. Trimming shortened V by 1 base and J by 1 base, and 9 bases separated the two germline ends. The V gene's germline CDR1 is SGHDT and CDR2 YYEEEE. CDR3 protein: CASSLRGVSNQPQHF. In nucleotides, the CDR3 is TGTGCCAGCAGCTTGAGAGGGGTAAGCAATCAGCCCCAGCATTTT.

This clonotype was found a few times. The V and J genes are TRBV15 and TRBJ2-2; 7 bases fit TRBD2. With 0 bases clipped from V and 3 bases from J, the junction kept 1 base outside the gene matches. Germline V gene sequence: CDR1 LNHNV, CDR2 YYDKDF (reference sequence). There are 15 residues in the CDR3. Here the CDR3 DNA reads TGTGCCACCAGCAGAGAGCGGGAGTACACCGGGGAGCTGTTTTTT. The encoded protein is CATSREREYTGELFF.

The chain couples TRBV6-1 to TRBJ1-5; D gene uncertain. The CDR3 length is 12 residues. Trimming cost V 2 bases and J 7 bases, with 6 bases left between them. Looked up from germline, CDR1 is MNHNS and CDR2 is SASEGT. The CDR3 here is CASSEIGQPQHF. The CDR3, as DNA: TGTGCCAGCAGTGAAATCGGCCAGCCCCAGCATTTT.

This clonotype turned up a few times. The V and J genes are TRBV29-1 and TRBJ1-5; TRBD1 agrees at 11 bases. Germline assignment: CDR1 SQVTM and CDR2 ANQGSEA. Unmatched junction bases numbered 5, after V lost 5 bases and J lost 5 bases. The CDR3 covers 14 residues. The CDR3 sequence: CSVTGTGGDQPQHF. CDR3 sequence (DNA): TGCAGCGTTACCGGGACAGGGGGGGATCAGCCCCAGCATTTT. The full variable domain, in which reference TRBV29-1 and TRBJ1-5 provide the parts outside the CDR3, is SAVISQKPSRDICQRGTSLTIQCQVDSQVTMMFWYRQQPGQSLTLIATANQGSEATYESGFVIDKFPISRPNLTFSTLTVSNMSPEDSSIYLCSVTGTGGDQPQHFGDGTRLSIL.

This sequence joins TRBV25-1 and TRBJ2-1, with D uncertain. V was shortened by 0 bases and J by 8 bases, with 8 bases between the two germline ends. Germline assignment: CDR1 MGHDK and CDR2 SYGVNS. The CDR3 extends over 13 amino acids. The CDR3 region has the DNA TGTGCCAGCAGTGAATATTGGCAGGATGAGCAGTTCTTC. As protein: CASSEYWQDEQFF.

The CDR3 spells CASSVNRQYQPQHF. CDR3 in DNA: TGTGCCAGCAGCGTAAATAGGCAATATCAGCCCCAGCATTTT. The V gene is TRBV7-8, the J gene TRBJ1-5, with D uncertain. Per the germline V gene, CDR1 is SGHVS and CDR2 is FQNEAQ. V dropped 5 bases and J dropped 5 bases, with 13 bases sitting between them. The CDR3 consists of 14 residues. Variable domain in full (rest from reference TRBV7-8 and TRBJ1-5): GAGVSQSPRYKVAKRGQDVALRCDPISGHVSLFWYQQALGQGPEFLTYFQNEAQLDKSGLPSDRFFAERPEGSVSTLKIQRTQQEDSAVYLCASSVNRQYQPQHFGDGTRLSIL.

This clonotype was seen more than once but under ten times. V usage is TRBV7-2 and J usage is TRBJ2-5, with D possibly matching TRBD2 (5 bases). CDR1 and CDR2 from the germline V gene are SGHTA and FQGNSA. Trimming left V 3 bases short and J 4 bases short, with 9 bases between. The CDR3 spans 13 residues. CDR3 loop: CASSFTGVETQYF. The CDR3 DNA reads TGTGCCAGCAGCTTTACCGGGGTAGAGACCCAGTACTTC.

This clonotype showed up just a few times. V usage is TRBV20-1 and J usage is TRBJ2-5; 7 nucleotides agree with TRBD1. Germline V lookup: CDR1 DFQATT, CDR2 SNEGSKA (reference sequence). CDR3 length: 16 amino acids. The junction had 9 bases not matched to a gene; V was cut back by 1 base and J by 1 base. The CDR3 coding sequence is TGCAGTGCTAGAGGTGACAGGGCGAGACTCCAAGAGACCCAGTACTTC. As protein: CSARGDRARLQETQYF.

In its sample, this clonotype was seen many times. The chain recombines TRBV20-1 with TRBJ1-5, with 7 bases matching TRBD1. After removal of 6 bases from V and 3 bases from J, the junction contained 8 bases not matched to a gene. The CDR3 loop spans 14 amino acids. CDR1 is DFQATT and CDR2 is SNEGSKA in the germline V gene (reference sequence). In nucleotides, the CDR3 is TGCAGTGCCAAGGGGGCGGGAGACAATCAGCCCCAGCATTTT. The encoded protein is CSAKGAGDNQPQHF.

In this sample, this clonotype turned up a few times. The rearrangement uses TRBV5-1 and TRBJ2-1; TRBD2 aligns across 11 bases. The J segment lost 9 bases and the V segment lost 0 bases, leaving 8 bases of the junction unmatched. The germline V gene encodes CDR1 SGHRS and CDR2 YFSETQ. CDR3 size: 16 residues. The CDR3 coding sequence is TGCGCCAGCAGCTTGGTAACTAGCGGGAGTATAGGTGAGCAGTTCTTC. Residues: CASSLVTSGSIGEQFF.

This clonotype occurred a few times. The V gene is TRBV24-1, the J gene TRBJ2-1; 7 positions agree with TRBD2. The CDR3 contains 15 residues. V was pared by 4 bases and J by 0 bases, with 2 bases of the junction left unmatched. Germline V gene data show CDR1 as KGHDR and CDR2 as SFDVKD. The CDR3 DNA is TGTGCCACCAGTGAGCGGGGGTCCTCCTACAATGAGCAGTTCTTC. Amino acids: CATSERGSSYNEQFF.

V gene TRBV20-1 combines with J gene TRBJ2-7, with TRBD1 matching 9 bases. There are 14 residues in the CDR3. V shed 1 base, J shed 5 bases, and the junction held 6 bases outside the gene matches. CDR1 DFQATT and CDR2 SNEGSKA come from the germline V gene (reference sequence). The DNA for the CDR3 is TGCAGTGCTAGAGTGGGACAGGGAAGTGACGAGCAGTACTTC. Translated: CSARVGQGSDEQYF.

This clonotype was detected a few times. The CDR3 DNA follows: TGTGCCAGCAGTTACTCCGTTCTAGCGGGAGAAAGGCAGTTCTTC. Translated, it gives CASSYSVLAGERQFF. The chain is built from TRBV6-5 and TRBJ2-1, with TRBD2 matching over 10 bases. Germline V lookup: CDR1 MNHEY, CDR2 SVGAGI. V dropped 0 bases and J dropped 12; count of bases not matched to a gene: 8. The CDR3 extends over 15 amino acids.

This clonotype came up once. The DNA for the CDR3 is TGTGCCAGCAGGACAGGGGCGCGGGATGGCTACACCTTC. Its protein product is CASRTGARDGYTF. The V call is TRBV6-1, the J call TRBJ1-2; 8 bases align to TRBD1. The V and J ends lost 6 bases and 6 bases, in that order; junction bases with no gene match: 6. The CDR3 runs 13 residues. Germline CDR1 is MNHNS and CDR2 is SASEGT.

This chain connects TRBV18 to TRBJ2-7; D could derive from TRBD1 or TRBD2 (5 bases each). The length of the CDR3 is 14 residues. Trimming pared 5 bases from V and 2 bases from J, leaving 13 bases between. CDR1 and CDR2 from the germline V gene are KGHSH and LQKENI. CDR3 in DNA: TGTGCCAGCTCAGCTTCTTGGGGGACCTACGAGCAGTACTTC. This sequence encodes CASSASWGTYEQYF. Filled out from reference TRBV18 and TRBJ2-7, the complete variable domain reads NAGVMQNPRHLVRRRGQEARLRCSPMKGHSHVYWYRQLPEEGLKFMVYLQKENIIDESGMPKERFSAEFPKEGPSILRIQQVVRGDSAAYFCASSASWGTYEQYFGPGTRLTVT.

This clonotype has at least ten counts. V gene TRBV9 combines with J gene TRBJ2-2; D uncertain. The CDR3 has 12 amino acids. Germline CDR1 is SGDLS and CDR2 is YYNGEE. V was cut by 0 bases and J by 3 bases, with 0 bases left in between. The chain's CDR3 is CASSVDTGELFF. The CDR3 DNA sequence: TGTGCCAGCAGCGTAGACACCGGGGAGCTGTTTTTT.

The chain joins TRBV7-9 to TRBJ2-5, with TRBD2 matching over 10 bases. Losses at the gene ends were 2 bases for V and 5 bases for J; bases not matched to a gene: 8. There are 16 residues in the CDR3. Germline V gene sequence: CDR1 SEHNR, CDR2 FQNEAQ (reference sequence). CDR3 sequence (DNA): TGTGCCAGCAGCTTATCAGCGGGAGGGCCCGCGGAGACCCAGTACTTC. It translates to CASSLSAGGPAETQYF.

The gene calls are TRBV6-5 and TRBJ2-1, with a tentative D call TRBD2 (8 bases). Trimming left V 0 bases short and J 9 bases short, with 18 bases between. The CDR3 runs 16 residues. Germline CDR1 and CDR2: MNHEY and SVGAGI. The CDR3 region is CASSYSSPGGGGEQFF. The CDR3 nucleotides are TGTGCCAGCAGTTACTCATCTCCGGGAGGGGGCGGTGAGCAGTTCTTC.

This chain links TRBV24-1 with TRBJ2-5, with 9 positions matching TRBD2. Per germline, CDR1 KGHDR and CDR2 SFDVKD. Losses at the gene ends were 3 bases for V and 1 base for J; bases not matched to a gene: 11. The CDR3 is made up of 18 amino acids. The CDR3 reads CATSDGLAGTLFQETQYF. The CDR3 bases are TGTGCCACCAGTGATGGCCTAGCGGGAACCTTATTCCAAGAGACCCAGTACTTC.

In this sample, this clonotype turned up many times. The chain links TRBV5-1 to TRBJ2-7; D could derive from TRBD1 or TRBD2 (5 bases each). Per germline, CDR1 SGHRS and CDR2 YFSETQ. Trimming removed 4 bases from V and 2 bases from J, with 13 bases in between. The CDR3 covers 14 residues. CDR3 amino acids: CASSPAQGPYEQYF. CDR3 coding DNA: TGCGCCAGCAGCCCCGCTCAGGGACCCTACGAGCAGTACTTC.

The V gene is TRBV12-3 or TRBV12-4, the J gene TRBJ2-2; possibly TRBD2 for D (5 bases). This CDR3 has 14 amino acids. Trimming pared 10 bases from V and 3 bases from J, leaving 15 bases between. The CDR3 bases are TGTGCCACTACGTCAGTAGCGCACACCGGGGAGCTGTTTTTT. It specifies CATTSVAHTGELFF.